This TCR beta chain was profiled in a study of T cells after yellow fever vaccination. Study-level points and caveats: A limited proportion of clonotypes was detected within both the CD4 and CD8 compartments. Post-booster repertoires again held most primary-vaccination clones (roughly 96% CD4, roughly 88% CD8).

This CDR3 comprises 17 residues. In germline, CDR1 is LGHNA, CDR2 YSLEER. V lost 1 base to trimming and J lost 0 bases, with 13 bases between them. Making TCR cDNA involved 5'RACE template switching, which added UMIs and a universal primer site. TCRdb redid the calling of the 5' RACE reads with MiXCR, one entry per CDR3 protein. The sample holds hundreds of thousands of distinct CDR3 sequences; 9% to 15% are singletons and the top ten take more than 13%. This clonotype has more than one count but fewer than ten. The antigen is undetermined. The sequences come from PBMCs, collected on the day of the yellow fever booster vaccination. This receptor was identified in a man aged 25-45 years who received the YFV17D yellow fever vaccine. The chain carries TRBV4-3 and TRBJ2-1, with no clear D. CDR3 sequence reads: CASSQGSSLSSYNEQFF. CDR3 DNA: TGCGCCAGCAGCCAAGGAAGCAGCCTTAGCTCCTACAATGAGCAGTTCTTC.